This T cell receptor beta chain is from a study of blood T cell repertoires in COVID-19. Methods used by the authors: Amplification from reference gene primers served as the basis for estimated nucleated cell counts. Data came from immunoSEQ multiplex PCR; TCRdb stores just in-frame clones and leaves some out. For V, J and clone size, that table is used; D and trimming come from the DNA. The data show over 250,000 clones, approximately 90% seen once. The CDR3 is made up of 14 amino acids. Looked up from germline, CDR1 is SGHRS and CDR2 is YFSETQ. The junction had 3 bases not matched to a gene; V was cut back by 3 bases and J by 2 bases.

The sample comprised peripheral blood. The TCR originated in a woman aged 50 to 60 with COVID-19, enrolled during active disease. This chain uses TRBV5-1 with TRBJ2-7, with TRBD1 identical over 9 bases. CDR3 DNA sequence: TGCGCCAGCAGCTCGGGACAGGGCCCCTACGAGCAGTACTTC. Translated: CASSSGQGPYEQYF. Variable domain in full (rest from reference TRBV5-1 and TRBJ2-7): KAGVTQTPRYLIKTRGQQVTLSCSPISGHRSVSWYQQTPGQGLQFLFEYFSETQRNKGNFPGRFSGRQFSNSRSEMNVSTLELGDSALYLCASSSGQGPYEQYFGPGTRLTVT.